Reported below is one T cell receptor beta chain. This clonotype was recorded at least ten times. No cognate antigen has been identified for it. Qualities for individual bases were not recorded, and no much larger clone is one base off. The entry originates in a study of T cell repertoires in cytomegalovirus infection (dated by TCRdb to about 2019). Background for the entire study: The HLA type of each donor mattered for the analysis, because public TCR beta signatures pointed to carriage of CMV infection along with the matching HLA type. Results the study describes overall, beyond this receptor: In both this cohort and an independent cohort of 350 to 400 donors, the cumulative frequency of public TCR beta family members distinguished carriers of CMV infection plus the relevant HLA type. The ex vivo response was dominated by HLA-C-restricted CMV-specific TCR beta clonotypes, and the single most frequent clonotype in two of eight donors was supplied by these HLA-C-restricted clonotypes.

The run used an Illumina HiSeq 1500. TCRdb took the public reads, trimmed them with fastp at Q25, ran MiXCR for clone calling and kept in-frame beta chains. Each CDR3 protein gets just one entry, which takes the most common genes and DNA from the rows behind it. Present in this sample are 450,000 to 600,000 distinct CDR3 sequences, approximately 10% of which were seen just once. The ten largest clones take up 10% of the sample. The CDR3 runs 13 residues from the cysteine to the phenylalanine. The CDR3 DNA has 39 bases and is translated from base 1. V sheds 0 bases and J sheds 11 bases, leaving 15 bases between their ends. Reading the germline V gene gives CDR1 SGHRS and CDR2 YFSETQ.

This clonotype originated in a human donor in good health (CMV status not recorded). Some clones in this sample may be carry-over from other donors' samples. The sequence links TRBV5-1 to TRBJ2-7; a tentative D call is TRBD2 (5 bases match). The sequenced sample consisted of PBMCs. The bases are TGCGCCAGCAGCTTGGGGAGTCGGGGTGGTGAGTACTTC. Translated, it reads CASSLGSRGGEYF.